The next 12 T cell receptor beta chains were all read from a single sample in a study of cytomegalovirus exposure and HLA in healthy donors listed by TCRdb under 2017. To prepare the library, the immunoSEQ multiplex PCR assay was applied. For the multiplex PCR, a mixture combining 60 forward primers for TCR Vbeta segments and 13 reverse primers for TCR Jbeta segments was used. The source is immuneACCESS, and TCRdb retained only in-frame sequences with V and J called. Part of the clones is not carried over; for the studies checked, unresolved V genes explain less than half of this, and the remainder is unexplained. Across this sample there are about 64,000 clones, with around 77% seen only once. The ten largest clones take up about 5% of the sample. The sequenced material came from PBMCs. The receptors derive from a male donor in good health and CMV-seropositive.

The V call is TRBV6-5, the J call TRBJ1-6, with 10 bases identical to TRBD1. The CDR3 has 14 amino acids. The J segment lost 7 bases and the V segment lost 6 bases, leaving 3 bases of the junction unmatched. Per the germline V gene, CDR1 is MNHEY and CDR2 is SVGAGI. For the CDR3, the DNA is TGTGCCAGCAGAGGACAGGGGGGGAATTCACCCCTCCACTTT. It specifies CASRGQGGNSPLHF.

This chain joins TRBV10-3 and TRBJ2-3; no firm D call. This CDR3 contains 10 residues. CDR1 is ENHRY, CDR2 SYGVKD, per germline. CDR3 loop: CGAGTDTQYF. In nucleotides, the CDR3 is TGTGGGGCCGGCACAGATACGCAGTATTTT.

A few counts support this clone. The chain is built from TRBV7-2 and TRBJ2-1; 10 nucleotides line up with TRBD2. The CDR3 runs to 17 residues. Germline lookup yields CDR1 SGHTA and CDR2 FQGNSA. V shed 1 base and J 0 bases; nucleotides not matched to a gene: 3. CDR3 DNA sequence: TGTGCCAGCAGCTTAGGGAGCGGGGGGGACTCCTACAATGAGCAGTTCTTC. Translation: CASSLGSGGDSYNEQFF.

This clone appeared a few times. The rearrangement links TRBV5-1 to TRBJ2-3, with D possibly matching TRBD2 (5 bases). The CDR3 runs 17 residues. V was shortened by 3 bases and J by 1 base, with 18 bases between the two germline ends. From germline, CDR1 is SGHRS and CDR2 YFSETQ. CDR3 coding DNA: TGCGCCAGCAGCTCCAACGGACGGGGAAGCGGCACAGATACGCAGTATTTT. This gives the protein CASSSNGRGSGTDTQYF.

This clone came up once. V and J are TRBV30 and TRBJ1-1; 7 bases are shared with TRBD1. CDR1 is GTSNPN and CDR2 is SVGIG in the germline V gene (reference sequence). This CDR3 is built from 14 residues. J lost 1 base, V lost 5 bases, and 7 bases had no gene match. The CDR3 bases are TGTGCCTGGGGGAAAGACAGGGCGAACACTGAAGCTTTCTTT. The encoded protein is CAWGKDRANTEAFF.

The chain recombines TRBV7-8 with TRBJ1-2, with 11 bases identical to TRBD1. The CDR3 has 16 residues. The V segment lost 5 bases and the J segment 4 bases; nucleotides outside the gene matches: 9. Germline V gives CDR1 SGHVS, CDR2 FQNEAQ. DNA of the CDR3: TGTGCCAGCAGCAAGGGAGGGACAGGGGGAGGCTATGGCTACACCTTC. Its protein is CASSKGGTGGGYGYTF.

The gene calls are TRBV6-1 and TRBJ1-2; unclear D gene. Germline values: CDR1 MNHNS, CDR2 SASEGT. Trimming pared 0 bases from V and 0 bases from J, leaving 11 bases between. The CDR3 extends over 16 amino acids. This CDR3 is CASSEAVGETNYGYTF. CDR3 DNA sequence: TGTGCCAGCAGTGAAGCCGTCGGTGAAACTAACTATGGCTACACCTTC.

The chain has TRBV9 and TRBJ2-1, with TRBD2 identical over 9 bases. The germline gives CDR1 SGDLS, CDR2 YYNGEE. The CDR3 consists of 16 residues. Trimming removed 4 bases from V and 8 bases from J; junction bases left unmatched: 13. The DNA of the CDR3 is TGTGCCAGCAGCCCTCGTTGGCGGGGGGGCGGCTATGAGCAGTTCTTC. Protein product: CASSPRWRGGGYEQFF.

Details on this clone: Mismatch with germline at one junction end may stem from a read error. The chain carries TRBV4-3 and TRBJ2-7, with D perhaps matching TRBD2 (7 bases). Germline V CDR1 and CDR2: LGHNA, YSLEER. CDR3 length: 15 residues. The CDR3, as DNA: TGCGCCGGCAGCCAAGATAGGGGGGGACTTCGAGAGCAGTACTTC. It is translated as CAGSQDRGGLREQYF.

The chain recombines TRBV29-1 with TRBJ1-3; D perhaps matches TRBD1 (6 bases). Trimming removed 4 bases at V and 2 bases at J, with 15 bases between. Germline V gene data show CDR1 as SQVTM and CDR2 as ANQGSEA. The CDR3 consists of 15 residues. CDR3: CSVASGDLAGNTIYF. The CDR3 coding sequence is TGCAGCGTTGCCTCAGGGGATTTAGCTGGAAACACCATATATTTT.

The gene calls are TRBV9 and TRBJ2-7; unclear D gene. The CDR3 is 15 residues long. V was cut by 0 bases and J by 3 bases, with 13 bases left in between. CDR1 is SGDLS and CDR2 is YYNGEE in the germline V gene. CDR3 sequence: CASSVGPTENYEQYF. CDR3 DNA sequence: TGTGCCAGCAGCGTAGGTCCCACAGAGAACTACGAGCAGTACTTC.

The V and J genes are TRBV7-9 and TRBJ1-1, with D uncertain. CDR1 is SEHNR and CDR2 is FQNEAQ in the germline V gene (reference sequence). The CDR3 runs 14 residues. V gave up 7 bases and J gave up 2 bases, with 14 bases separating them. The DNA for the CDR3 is TGTGCCAGCATTCAATTAGGACTAAACACTGAAGCTTTCTTT. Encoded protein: CASIQLGLNTEAFF.